The source of this T cell receptor (beta chain) is a study of blood T cell repertoires in COVID-19 (dated by TCRdb to the early 2020s). Looking at the study overall: The collaborator samples originated in the United States, Italy and Spain and spanned the acute and convalescent phases of COVID-19. The prospective study material was composed of cDNA or gDNA derived from T cells, B-cell-depleted T cells, or PBMCs. Subjects who had been exposed to COVID-19, were actively infected with it, or had recovered from it provided the deeply sampled blood TCRbeta repertoires that made up the dataset. The repertoires were released in a freely available public database intended as a resource for research on the immune response to SARS-CoV-2. Samples were obtained from the ongoing ImmuneRACE study (first 160 participants) and from over 1,000 subjects provided by 6 global collaborators. The sample metadata nearly always contained a de-identified subject ID, COVID-19 status, age in years and sex. Where available, HLA class I and class II types were taken from metadata supplied by the sample provider and were not determined by assay-based typing. Broad study findings and their caveats: The amount of clinical and demographic metadata varied by source and participant and was provided uncurated.

A remark on this clone: What antigen it recognizes has not been identified. Per-nucleotide qualities are absent, and no much larger clonotype sits a single base away.

In Seattle, one collaborating source enrolled patients while the infection was active and tracked those patients longitudinally over the course of disease. Each collaborating institution followed its own protocols to collect whole blood in K2EDTA tubes. For TCRbeta analysis, collaborators shipped samples as frozen whole blood, isolated PBMCs, or DNA extracted from either of those sample types. For CDR1 and CDR2, the germline V gene lists MDHEN and SYDVKM. V loses 6 bases, J loses 0 bases, and the germline ends lie 14 bases apart. The CDR3 sequence holds 16 residues, the cysteine and phenylalanine included. Only the CDR3 part of the read is kept: 48 bases, read in frame from the first base. The immunoSEQ Assay, a bias-controlled multiplex PCR, was used to amplify TCRbeta CDR3 regions from genomic DNA. As for the original processing: The number of nucleated cells in each sample was estimated by amplification of reference gene primers within the assay. To quantify the absolute abundance of each unique TCRbeta CDR3 rearrangement, sequence reads were collapsed and filtered. For each sample, productive Simpson clonality was calculated as the square root of Simpson's diversity index across productive rearrangements. As stored in TCRdb, this immuneACCESS dataset retains in-frame rearrangements with V and J assigned. A fraction of the clones does not appear; measured against another copy, unresolved V genes explain less than half of the discrepancy, and the remainder lacks a known reason. Clone size and the V and J calls come from that table; the DNA yielded D and trimming. This sample lists about 160,000 clones; around 93% were detected once. Jointly, the top ten make up around 4.6% of the sample.

Recombination connected TRBV28 to TRBJ1-4, with no reliable assignment of the D segment. The clonotype was recovered from a man aged 30 to 45 with COVID-19, enrolled during active disease. Sequencing used peripheral blood. The CDR3: CASSWRRGSTNEKLFF. The nucleotide sequence is TGTGCCAGCAGCTGGCGACGCGGTTCAACTAATGAAAAACTGTTTTTT.